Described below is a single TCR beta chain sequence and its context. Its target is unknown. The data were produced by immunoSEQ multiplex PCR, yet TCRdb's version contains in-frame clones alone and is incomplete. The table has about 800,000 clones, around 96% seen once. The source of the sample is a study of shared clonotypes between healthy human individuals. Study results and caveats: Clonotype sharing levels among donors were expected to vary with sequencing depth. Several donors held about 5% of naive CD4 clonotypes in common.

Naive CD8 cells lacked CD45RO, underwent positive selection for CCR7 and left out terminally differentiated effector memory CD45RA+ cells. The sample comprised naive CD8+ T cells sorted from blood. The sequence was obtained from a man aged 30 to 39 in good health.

The CDR3 DNA is TGTGCCAGCAGCTCCCCAGGGGGGAACTATGGCTACACCTTC. It translates to CASSSPGGNYGYTF. The chain combines TRBV7-2 with TRBJ1-2; the match to TRBD1 covers 7 bases. V trimming: 4 bases; J trimming: 2 bases; junction bases outside the gene matches: 4. The CDR3 is 14 residues long. The germline gives CDR1 SGHTA, CDR2 FQGNSA.